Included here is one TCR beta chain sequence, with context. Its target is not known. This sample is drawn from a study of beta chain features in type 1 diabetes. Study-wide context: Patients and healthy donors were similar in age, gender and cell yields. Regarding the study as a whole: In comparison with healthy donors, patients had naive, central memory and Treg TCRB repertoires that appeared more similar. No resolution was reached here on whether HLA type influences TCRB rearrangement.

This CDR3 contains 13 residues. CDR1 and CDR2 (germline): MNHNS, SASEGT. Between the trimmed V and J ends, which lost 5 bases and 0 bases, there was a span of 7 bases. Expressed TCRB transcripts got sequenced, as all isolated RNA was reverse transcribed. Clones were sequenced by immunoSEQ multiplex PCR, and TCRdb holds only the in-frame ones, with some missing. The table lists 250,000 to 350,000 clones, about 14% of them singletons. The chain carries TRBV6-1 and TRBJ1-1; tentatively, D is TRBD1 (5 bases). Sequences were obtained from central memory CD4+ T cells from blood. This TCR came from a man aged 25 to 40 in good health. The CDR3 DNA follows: TGTGCCAGCAGTCTGACAGTGAACACTGAAGCTTTCTTT. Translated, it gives CASSLTVNTEAFF.